A few counts support the clone carrying this T cell receptor (beta chain). The antigen remains undetermined. V trimming: 0 bases; J trimming: 0 bases; junction bases outside the gene matches: 0. From germline, CDR1 is SGHRS and CDR2 YFSETQ. CDR3 length: 15 residues. TCRdb re-derived calls from the 5' RACE reads in MiXCR, one entry per CDR3 protein. Of roughly 70,000 distinct CDR3 sequences detected, about 8.2% appear once; the ten largest clones hold approximately 2%. This entry belongs to a study of spatial heterogeneity in lung cancer. For the study at large: Sequencing covered available follow-up PBMC samples collected a median of approximately 26 months after resection.

Study-level findings and limits: Ubiquitous expanded tumor TCRs appeared in blood more at resection than follow-up.

Time point described: blood at routine non-recurrence follow-up after resection. Whole RNA obtained from tumor, nontumor lung or frozen PBMC underwent sequencing without sorting. J is TRBJ1-3 and V is TRBV5-1; 7 positions agree with TRBD1. The specimen was PBMCs, collected at follow-up. The receptor's source is a female donor with early-stage non-small cell lung cancer. CDR3 sequence (DNA): TGCGCCAGCAGCTTGGGGGACAGCTCTGGAAACACCATATATTTT. It yields the protein CASSLGDSSGNTIYF.